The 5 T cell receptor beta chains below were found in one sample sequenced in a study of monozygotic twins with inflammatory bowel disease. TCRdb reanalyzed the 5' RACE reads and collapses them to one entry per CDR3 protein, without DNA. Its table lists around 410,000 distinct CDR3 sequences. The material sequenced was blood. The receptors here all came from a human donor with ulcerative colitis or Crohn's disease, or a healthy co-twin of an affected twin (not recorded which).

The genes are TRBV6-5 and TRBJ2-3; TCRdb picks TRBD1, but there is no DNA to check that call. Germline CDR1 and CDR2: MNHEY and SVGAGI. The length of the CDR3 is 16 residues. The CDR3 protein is CASSYSGQGAQDTQYF.

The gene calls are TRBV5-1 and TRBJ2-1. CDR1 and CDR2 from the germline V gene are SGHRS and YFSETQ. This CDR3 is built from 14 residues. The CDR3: CASSLAEQPNEQFF.

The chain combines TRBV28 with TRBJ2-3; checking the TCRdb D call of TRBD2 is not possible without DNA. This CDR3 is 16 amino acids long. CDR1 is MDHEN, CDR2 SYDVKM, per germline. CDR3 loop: CASRTSSGRTLDTQYF.

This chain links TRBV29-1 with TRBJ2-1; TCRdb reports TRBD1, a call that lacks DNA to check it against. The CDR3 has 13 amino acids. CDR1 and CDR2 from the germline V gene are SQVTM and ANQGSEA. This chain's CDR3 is CSVEGRTYNEQFF.

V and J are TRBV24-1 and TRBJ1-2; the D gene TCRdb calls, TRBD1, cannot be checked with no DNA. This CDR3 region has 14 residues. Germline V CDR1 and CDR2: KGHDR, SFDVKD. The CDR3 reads CATSGSGTGDGYTF.